Included here is one T cell receptor beta chain sequence, with context. At least ten counts were recorded for this clonotype. The target of this receptor is not known. No base quality values were provided; no much bigger clone lies one nucleotide off. The CDR3, cysteine through phenylalanine, is 17 amino acids long. Left in the record is the CDR3 DNA by itself, 51 bases read in frame from the first base. CDR1 and CDR2 (SGHVS, FQNEAQ) derive from the germline V gene. V is clipped by 0 bases and J by 0 bases, and the sequence between their germline boundaries is 12 bases long. The sample is drawn from a study of breast tumors, draining lymph nodes, adjacent tissues (dated by TCRdb to about 2016). A note on the overall study: TCR beta repertoires were compared across tumor, adjacent nontumor tissue and axillary lymph nodes obtained from breast cancer patients. The study aimed to assess the relationships and possible T-cell exchange between tumor, surrounding tissue and draining lymph node repertoires in human breast cancer. General findings and caveats noted by the study authors: The data were considered consistent with the idea that most tumor T cells come from the lymph node and then expand in tumor tissue. Tumor T-cell repertoires showed less diversity than lymph node repertoires and more diversity than nontumor tissue repertoires, and tumor T-cell repertoires showed preferential V and J gene usage. In luminal-like breast cancer, tumor and nontumor tissue repertoires resembled each other significantly more than in basal-like breast cancer. The conclusion that tumor T cells originate in lymph nodes was presented as consistent with a hypothesis rather than as directly demonstrated.

For sequencing, an Illumina HiSeq 2000 was employed. Multiplex PCR amplification was used to build the TCR beta chain libraries. High-throughput sequencing was used to analyze the amplified TCR beta chain products. TCRdb reprocessed the public reads (quality trimming at Q25 with fastp, clone calling with MiXCR) and kept in-frame beta chains. CDR3 protein sequences are deduplicated, and each keeps its most common genes and DNA. In this sample the table shows approximately 150,000 distinct CDR3 sequences, about 30% of which occur a single time. Roughly 2.3% of the sample comes from the top ten. Lymph node samples were obtained from the axillary draining lymph nodes of breast cancer patients.

Sequencing input: axillary lymph node tissue. The TCR originated in a female donor with breast cancer. Some clones in this sample may be carry-over from other donors' samples. The V gene is TRBV7-8 and the J gene is TRBJ1-3, with the D gene not clear enough to name. The sequenced DNA is TGTGCCAGCAGCTTAGCGCCGGGATTCGTCTCTGGAAACACCATATATTTT. Translated, it reads CASSLAPGFVSGNTIYF.